This T cell receptor (beta chain) derives from a study of neoadjuvant nivolumab and ipilimumab in lung cancer. This clone was seen a few times. CDR3 length equals 11 residues. Germline values: CDR1 SEHNR, CDR2 FQNEAQ (reference sequence). V was clipped by 1 base and J by 9 bases, with 4 bases between them. Only in-frame clones appear in the TCRdb table, and some are missing; sequencing was by immunoSEQ multiplex PCR. The data contain 15,000 to 20,000 clones, less than 85% of them singletons. The chain employs TRBV7-9 and TRBJ2-1; D ambiguous. The sample was tumor tissue, taken after neoadjuvant nivolumab, alone or with ipilimumab, at or shortly before surgery. The receptor was isolated from an adult with non-small cell lung cancer. CDR3 DNA sequence: TGTGCCAGCAGCTTAGGGGGTGAGCAGTTCTTC. It yields the protein CASSLGGEQFF.